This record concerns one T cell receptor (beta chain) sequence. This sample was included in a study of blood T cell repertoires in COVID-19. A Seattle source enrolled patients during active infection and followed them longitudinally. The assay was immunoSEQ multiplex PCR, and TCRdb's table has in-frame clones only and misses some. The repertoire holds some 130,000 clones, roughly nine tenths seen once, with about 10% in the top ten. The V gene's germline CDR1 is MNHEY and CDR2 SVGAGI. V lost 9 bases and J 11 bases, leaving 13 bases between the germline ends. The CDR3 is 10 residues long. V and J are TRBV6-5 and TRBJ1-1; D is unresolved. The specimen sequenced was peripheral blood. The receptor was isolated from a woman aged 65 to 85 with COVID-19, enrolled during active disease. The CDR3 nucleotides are TGTGCCAGTTTTCTCTTGTATGCTTTCTTT. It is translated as CASFLLYAFF.